This TCR beta chain comes out of a study of blood T cells in healthy people across ages. Then a second PCR, running about 6 to 11 cycles, was carried out with a sample-barcoded 5' primer and a J-beta primer mix. TCRdb called the 5' RACE reads again in MiXCR, with one record for every CDR3 protein. Of 1.5 million to 2 million distinct CDR3 sequences listed, 49% were seen once; the top ten hold over 2%. Germline-derived CDR1 and CDR2 are LGHDT and YNNKEL (reference sequence). The V end lost 4 bases, the J end lost 5 bases, and 17 bases lay between the germline ends. The CDR3 length is 15 residues. V gene TRBV3-1 combines with J gene TRBJ1-2, with D unclear. The specimen was blood. The clonotype originates from a woman aged 40 to 50 in good health. This chain's CDR3 is CASSLVGSDDYGYTF. CDR3 coding DNA: TGTGCCAGCAGCCTGGTAGGGTCAGACGATTATGGCTACACCTTC.